This entry lists 5 T cell receptor beta chains sequenced from one sample in a study of blood T cell repertoires in COVID-19 (dated by TCRdb to between 2020 and 2021). The method behind the library was the immunoSEQ multiplex PCR assay. What TCRdb holds here is the immuneACCESS table cut down to in-frame rearrangements. Part of the clones is not present; checked against another copy, under half of the missing clones reflect an unresolved V gene, and the others are unexplained. Counted in this sample were 350,000 to 450,000 clones; around 87% of them appeared once. Over 2% of the sample belongs to the ten largest clones. What was sequenced was peripheral blood. Receptors originate from a woman aged 60 to 75 with COVID-19, enrolled during active disease.

In regard to this clone: Germline is not matched at one junction end, which may reflect a read error. V gene TRBV30 combines with J gene TRBJ2-7; D possibly corresponds to TRBD1 (6 bases). Germline loops: CDR1 GTSNPN, CDR2 SVGIG (reference sequence). There are 15 residues in the CDR3. The CDR3 loop reads CAWSNPGHMSYQQYF. The CDR3 DNA follows: TGTGCCTGGAGTAACCCGGGACACATGTCCTACCAGCAGTACTTC.

V and J are TRBV18 and TRBJ2-5, with unresolved D. This CDR3 contains 14 residues. Germline CDR1 KGHSH, CDR2 LQKENI. Deletions cut 6 bases from V and 2 bases from J, with 13 bases between. CDR3 residues: CASSRNTVQETQYF. For the CDR3, the DNA is TGTGCCAGCTCCCGGAACACAGTACAAGAGACCCAGTACTTC.

The chain employs TRBV5-6 and TRBJ2-7, with 10 bases aligning to TRBD1. The trim removed 2 bases at V and 4 bases at J, leaving 9 bases unmatched. CDR1 is SGHDT, CDR2 YYEEEE, per germline. This CDR3 region has 16 residues. For the CDR3, the DNA is TGTGCCAGCAGCTTACGGAGACAGGGGGCAAGGTACGAGCAGTACTTC. Its protein is CASSLRRQGARYEQYF.

The chain combines TRBV3-1 (or the pseudogene TRBV3-2) with TRBJ1-2, with 10 positions matching TRBD1. Germline assignment: CDR1 LGHDT and CDR2 YNNKEL (reference sequence). CDR3 length: 16 residues. The trim removed 7 bases at V and 6 bases at J, leaving 14 bases unmatched. The CDR3 loop is CASNLLTDRGRHGYTF. The CDR3 nucleotides are TGTGCCAGCAACCTGCTTACGGACAGGGGGAGACATGGCTACACCTTC.

The chain couples TRBV2 to TRBJ1-2, with 7 bases aligning to TRBD1. CDR3 length equals 17 residues. Trimming took 1 base from V and 7 from J; bases not matched to a gene: 15. Germline CDR1 SNHLY, CDR2 FYNNEI. The CDR3 DNA reads as TGTGCCAGCAGTGAAGAGATTGCGACAGGGACGATTCGTGGCTACACCTTC. Its protein is CASSEEIATGTIRGYTF.